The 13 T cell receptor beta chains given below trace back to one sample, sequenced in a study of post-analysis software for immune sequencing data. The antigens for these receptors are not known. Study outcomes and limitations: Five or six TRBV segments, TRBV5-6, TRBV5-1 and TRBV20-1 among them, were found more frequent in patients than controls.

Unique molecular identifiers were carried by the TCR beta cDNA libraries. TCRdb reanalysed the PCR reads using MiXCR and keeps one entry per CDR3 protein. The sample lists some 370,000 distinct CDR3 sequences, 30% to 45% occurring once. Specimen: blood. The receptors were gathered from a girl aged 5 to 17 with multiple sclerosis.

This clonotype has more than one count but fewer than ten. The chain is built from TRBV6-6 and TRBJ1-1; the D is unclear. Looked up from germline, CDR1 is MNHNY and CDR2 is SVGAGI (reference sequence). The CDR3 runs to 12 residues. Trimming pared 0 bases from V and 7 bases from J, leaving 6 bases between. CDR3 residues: CASSYSQNEAFF. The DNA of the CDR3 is TGTGCCAGCAGTTACTCGCAGAATGAAGCTTTCTTT.

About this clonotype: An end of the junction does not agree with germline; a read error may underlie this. The CDR3 DNA reads as TGTGCCAGCCCACCGGGAGCTAAAGAGACCCAGTACTTC. As protein: CASPPGAKETQYF. The gene calls are TRBV18 and TRBJ2-5; TRBD2 might be the D (6 bases). Germline lookup yields CDR1 KGHSH and CDR2 LQKENI. The CDR3 sequence is 13 residues long.

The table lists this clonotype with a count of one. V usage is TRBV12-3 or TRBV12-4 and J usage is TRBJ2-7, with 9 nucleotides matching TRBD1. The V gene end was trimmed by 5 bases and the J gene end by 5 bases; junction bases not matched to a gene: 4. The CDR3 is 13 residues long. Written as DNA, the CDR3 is TGTGCCAGCAGTACCGGACAGGGGCACGAGCAGTACTTC. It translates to CASSTGQGHEQYF.

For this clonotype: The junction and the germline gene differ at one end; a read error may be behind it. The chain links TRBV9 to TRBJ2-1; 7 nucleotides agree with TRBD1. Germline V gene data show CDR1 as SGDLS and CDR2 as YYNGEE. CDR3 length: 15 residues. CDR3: CASSQGGFSYDEQFF. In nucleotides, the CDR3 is TGTGCCAGCAGCCAAGGGGGCTTCTCCTACGATGAGCAGTTCTTC.

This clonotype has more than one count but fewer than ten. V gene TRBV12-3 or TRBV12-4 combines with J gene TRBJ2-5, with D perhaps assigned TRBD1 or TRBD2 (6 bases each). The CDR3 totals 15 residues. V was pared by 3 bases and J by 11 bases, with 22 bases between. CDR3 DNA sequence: TGTGCCAGCAGTTTCCCCCCGGGGGCAGTTCAGGAGCAGTACTTC. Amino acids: CASSFPPGAVQEQYF.

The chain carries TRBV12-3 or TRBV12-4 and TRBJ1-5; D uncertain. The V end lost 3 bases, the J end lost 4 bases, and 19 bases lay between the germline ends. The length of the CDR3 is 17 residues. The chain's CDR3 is CASSLLRVNSLNQPQHF. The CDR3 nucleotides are TGTGCCAGCAGTTTGCTAAGGGTAAACAGCCTAAATCAGCCCCAGCATTTT.

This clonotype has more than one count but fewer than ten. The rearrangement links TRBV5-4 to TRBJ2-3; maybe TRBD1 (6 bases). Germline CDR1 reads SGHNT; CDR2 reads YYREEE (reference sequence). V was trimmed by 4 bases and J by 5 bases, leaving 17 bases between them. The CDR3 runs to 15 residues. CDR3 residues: CASSPDLGARDTQYF. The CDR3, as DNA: TGTGCCAGCAGCCCGGATCTGGGGGCGAGAGATACGCAGTATTTT.

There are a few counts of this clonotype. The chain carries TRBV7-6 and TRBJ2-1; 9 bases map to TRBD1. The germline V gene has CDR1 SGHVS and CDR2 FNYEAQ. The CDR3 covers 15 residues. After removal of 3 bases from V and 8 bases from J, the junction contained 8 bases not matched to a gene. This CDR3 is CASSFGTGLTYEQFF. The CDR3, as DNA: TGTGCCAGCAGCTTCGGGACAGGGTTAACCTATGAGCAGTTCTTC.

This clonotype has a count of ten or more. The CDR3 loop is CASSPTRYYNEQFF. The CDR3, as DNA: TGTGCCAGCAGTCCGACTAGATACTACAATGAGCAGTTCTTC. V and J are TRBV11-1 and TRBJ2-1, with D perhaps matching TRBD2 (6 bases). Germline lookup yields CDR1 SGHAT and CDR2 FQDESV (reference sequence). V gave up 6 bases and J gave up 3 bases, with 12 bases separating them. This CDR3 comprises 14 residues.

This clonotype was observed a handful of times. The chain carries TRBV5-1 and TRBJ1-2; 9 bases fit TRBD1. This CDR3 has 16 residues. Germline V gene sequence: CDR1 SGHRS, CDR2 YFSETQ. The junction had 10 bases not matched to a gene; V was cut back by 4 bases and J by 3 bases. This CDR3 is CASSLGQGLADYGYTF. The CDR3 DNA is TGCGCCAGCAGCCTGGGACAGGGTCTCGCTGACTATGGCTACACCTTC. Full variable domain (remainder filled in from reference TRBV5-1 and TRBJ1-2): KAGVTQTPRYLIKTRGQQVTLSCSPISGHRSVSWYQQTPGQGLQFLFEYFSETQRNKGNFPGRFSGRQFSNSRSEMNVSTLELGDSALYLCASSLGQGLADYGYTFGSGTRLTVV.

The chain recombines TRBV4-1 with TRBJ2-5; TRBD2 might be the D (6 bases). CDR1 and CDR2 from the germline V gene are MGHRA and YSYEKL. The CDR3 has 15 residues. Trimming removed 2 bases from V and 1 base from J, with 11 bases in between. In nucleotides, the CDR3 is TGCGCCAGCAGCCAATCGGGGGTTCCCCAAGAGACCCAGTACTTC. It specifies CASSQSGVPQETQYF.

This CDR3 reads CSAGTGGYEQYF. CDR3 bases: TGCAGTGCTGGGACAGGGGGCTACGAGCAGTACTTC. This rearrangement joins TRBV20-1 to TRBJ2-7; TRBD1 aligns across 11 bases. The CDR3 is made up of 12 amino acids. Trimming removed 5 bases from V and 3 bases from J; junction bases left unmatched: 0. Germline CDR1 and CDR2: DFQATT and SNEGSKA (reference sequence).

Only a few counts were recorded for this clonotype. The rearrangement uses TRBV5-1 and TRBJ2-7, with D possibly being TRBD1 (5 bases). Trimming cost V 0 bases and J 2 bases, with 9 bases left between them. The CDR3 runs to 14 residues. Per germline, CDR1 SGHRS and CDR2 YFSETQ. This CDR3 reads CASSLGTRTYEQYF. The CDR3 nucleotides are TGCGCCAGCAGCTTGGGGACAAGGACCTACGAGCAGTACTTC.